This T cell receptor beta chain was observed in a study of cytomegalovirus exposure and HLA in healthy donors. Findings of the study overall: In all likelihood, a cluster of highly shared sequence variants was a sequencing artifact.

Those who donated were healthy bone marrow donors. The CDR3 has 16 residues. The V gene end was trimmed by 4 bases and the J gene end by 8 bases; junction bases not matched to a gene: 17. Per the germline V gene, CDR1 is SGHTS and CDR2 is YDEGEE. Worth noting for this clone: Its antigen is currently unknown.

Primers included in the PCR were 60 Vbeta and 13 Jbeta primers. Libraries were prepared by immunoSEQ multiplex PCR; TCRdb keeps only in-frame clonotypes and omits some of them. The listing contains 100,000 or so clones. The sequenced material came from PBMCs. The V and J genes are TRBV5-8 and TRBJ1-2; 7 bases are shared with TRBD1. The source is a woman under 40 in good health and CMV-seronegative. CDR3 residues: CASSRLRDRPRVGYTF. In DNA, the CDR3 is TGTGCCAGCAGCCGACTTCGGGACAGACCTAGGGTGGGCTACACCTTC.